This T cell receptor beta chain was sequenced in a study of blood T cell repertoires in COVID-19 (dated by TCRdb to the early 2020s). Background on the whole study: Samples covering the acute and convalescent phases of COVID-19 were provided by collaborators in the United States, Italy and Spain. The material from the prospective study consisted of cDNA or gDNA derived from T cells, B-cell-depleted T cells, or PBMCs. Deeply sampled blood TCRbeta repertoires from subjects exposed to, actively infected with, or recovered from COVID-19 were included in the dataset. The repertoires were released in a freely available public database meant as a resource for research on the immune response to SARS-CoV-2. The samples were drawn from the first 160 participants of the ongoing ImmuneRACE study and from 1,254 subjects provided by 6 global collaborators. The sample metadata nearly always contained a de-identified subject ID, COVID-19 status, age in years and sex. Where available, HLA class I and class II types were obtained from metadata supplied by the sample provider rather than from assay-based typing.

Study-wide findings and limitations: The amount of clinical and demographic metadata varied by source and participant and was provided uncurated.

Each collaborating institution followed its own protocols to collect whole blood in K2EDTA tubes. Collaborator samples were shipped for TCRbeta analysis as frozen whole blood, isolated PBMCs, or DNA extracted from either sample type. V and J are truncated by 2 bases and 5 bases respectively, leaving an intervening sequence of 9 bases. Reading the germline V gene (reference sequence) gives CDR1 LNHNV and CDR2 YYDKDF. Including the terminal cysteine and phenylalanine, the CDR3 comprises 13 residues. Only the CDR3 portion is preserved as DNA: 39 bases, with reading frame beginning at the first base. Details on this clone: It lacks a known antigen. Per-base quality was not reported, and no clone a single base away is much larger than it.

The immunoSEQ Assay, a bias-controlled multiplex PCR, was used to amplify TCRbeta CDR3 regions from genomic DNA. On the study's bioinformatics: The number of nucleated cells in each sample was estimated by amplification of reference gene primers within the assay. To quantify the absolute abundance of each unique TCRbeta CDR3 rearrangement, sequence reads were collapsed and filtered. For each sample, productive Simpson clonality was calculated as the square root of Simpson's diversity index over productive rearrangements. Held by TCRdb, this immuneACCESS table contains in-frame sequences only and omits some clones. Under half of the omission traces to an unresolved V gene where checked; the cause of the rest is unknown. V, J and clone size are those of that table, while D and trimming were read from the DNA. The sample table records about 98,000 clones; around nine tenths of these occur just once. Of the sample, around a tenth is held by the ten largest clones.

Recombination joined TRBV15 with TRBJ1-2, with the D gene uncertain. The sequencing input was peripheral blood. The sequence was obtained from a man aged 50-59 years with acute or convalescent COVID-19. The CDR3 region has the sequence CATSRSTGYGYTF. At the DNA level, the sequence is TGTGCCACCAGCAGATCCACGGGGTATGGCTACACCTTC. The entire variable domain, with the stretches around the CDR3 drawn from the reference TRBV15 and TRBJ1-2 proteins, is DAMVIQNPRYQVTQFGKPVTLSCSQTLNHNVMYWYQQKSSQAPKLLFHYYDKDFNNEADTPDNFQSRRPNTSFCFLDIRSPGLGDTAMYLCATSRSTGYGYTFGSGTRLTVV.